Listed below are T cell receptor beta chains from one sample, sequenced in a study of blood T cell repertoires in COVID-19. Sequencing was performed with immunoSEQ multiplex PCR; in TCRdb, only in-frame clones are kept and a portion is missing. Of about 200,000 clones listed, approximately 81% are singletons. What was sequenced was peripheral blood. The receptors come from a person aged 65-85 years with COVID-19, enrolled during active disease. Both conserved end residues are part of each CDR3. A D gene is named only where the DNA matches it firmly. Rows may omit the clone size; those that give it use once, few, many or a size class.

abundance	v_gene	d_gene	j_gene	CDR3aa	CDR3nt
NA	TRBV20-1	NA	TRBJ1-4	CSARAGEKLFF	TGCAGTGCTAGAGCAGGGGAAAAACTGTTTTTT
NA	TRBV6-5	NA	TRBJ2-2	CASSYVGTVTGELFF	TGTGCCAGCAGTTACGTCGGGACTGTCACCGGGGAGCTGTTTTTT
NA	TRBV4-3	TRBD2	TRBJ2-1	CASSQELWVREGSYNEQFF	TGCGCCAGCAGCCAAGAATTGTGGGTGCGGGAGGGATCCTACAATGAGCAGTTCTTC
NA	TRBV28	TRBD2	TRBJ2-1	CASSSDSGSWINEQFF	TGTGCCAGCAGTTCCGATAGCGGGAGTTGGATCAATGAGCAGTTCTTC
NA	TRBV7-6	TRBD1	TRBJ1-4	CASQQGTLEKLFF	TGTGCCAGCCAACAGGGGACACTTGAAAAACTGTTTTTT
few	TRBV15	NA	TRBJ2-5	CAASPWGEETQYF	TGTGCCGCCTCTCCTTGGGGCGAAGAGACCCAGTACTTC
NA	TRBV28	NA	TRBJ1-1	CASSSSYLPGAFF	TGTGCCAGCAGCTCCTCATATCTGCCGGGTGCTTTCTTT
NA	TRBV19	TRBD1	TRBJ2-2	CASRLDRAVGELFF	TGTGCCAGTAGACTGGACAGGGCGGTCGGGGAGCTGTTTTTT
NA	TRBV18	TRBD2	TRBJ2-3	CASSSGTSGGLQYF	TGTGCCAGCTCATCCGGGACTAGCGGGGGCCTGCAGTATTTT
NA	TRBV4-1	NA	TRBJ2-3	CASSQVPGGRDTQYF	TGCGCCAGCAGCCAAGTGCCTGGGGGGAGAGATACGCAGTATTTT
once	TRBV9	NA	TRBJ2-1	CASSVLGLGNEQFF	TGTGCCAGCAGCGTATTGGGACTTGGGAATGAGCAGTTCTTC
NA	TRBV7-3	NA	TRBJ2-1	CASSYTSSSNEQFF	TGTGCCAGCAGCTATACTAGCTCATCCAATGAGCAGTTCTTC
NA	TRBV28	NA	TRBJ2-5	CASSENQGSQETQYF	TGTGCCAGCAGTGAGAACCAGGGGAGCCAAGAGACCCAGTACTTC
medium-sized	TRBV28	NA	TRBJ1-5	CASSSLDGNRQPQHF	TGTGCCAGCAGTTCCCTCGACGGGAATAGGCAGCCCCAGCATTTT
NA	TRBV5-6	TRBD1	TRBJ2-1	CASSLFGGQGFDEQFF	TGTGCCAGCAGCTTGTTTGGCGGACAGGGGTTTGATGAGCAGTTCTTC
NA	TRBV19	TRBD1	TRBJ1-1	CASSLRDRGNTEAFF	TGTGCCAGTAGTCTTCGGGACAGGGGGAACACTGAAGCTTTCTTT
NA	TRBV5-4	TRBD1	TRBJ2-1	CASSFRDRDLNEQFF	TGTGCCAGCAGCTTCCGGGACAGGGACTTGAATGAGCAGTTCTTC
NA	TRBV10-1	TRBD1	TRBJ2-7	CASRTGTASYEQYF	TGCGCCAGCAGAACCGGGACAGCATCCTACGAGCAGTACTTC
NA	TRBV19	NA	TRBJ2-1	CASRRERSYNEQFF	TGTGCCAGTCGCCGGGAGCGGTCCTACAATGAGCAGTTCTTC
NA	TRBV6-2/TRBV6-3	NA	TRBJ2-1	CASSDGRGYYNEQFF	TGTGCCAGCAGTGACGGGAGAGGGTACTACAATGAGCAGTTCTTC
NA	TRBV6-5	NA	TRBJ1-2	CASSSTRARVGYGYTF	TGTGCCAGCAGTTCTACTCGGGCCAGGGTTGGCTATGGCTACACCTTC
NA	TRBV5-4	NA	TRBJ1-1	CASSLNTEAFF	TGTGCCAGCAGCCTAAACACTGAAGCTTTCTTT
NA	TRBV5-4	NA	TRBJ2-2	CASSLGGLNTGELFF	TGTGCCAGCAGCTTGGGAGGGTTGAATACCGGGGAGCTGTTTTTT
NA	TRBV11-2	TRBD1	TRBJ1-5	CASSLVGGQGNQPQHF	TGTGCCAGCAGCTTAGTTGGAGGACAGGGCAATCAGCCCCAGCATTTT
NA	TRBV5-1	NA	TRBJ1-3	CASSLGGSTGNTIYF	TGCGCCAGCAGCCTGGGCGGAAGCACTGGAAACACCATATATTTT
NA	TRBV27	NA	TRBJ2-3	CASRQRADTQYF	TGTGCCAGCAGACAGAGGGCAGATACGCAGTATTTT
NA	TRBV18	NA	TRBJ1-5	CASSPLPGPGPQPQHF	TGTGCCAGCTCACCGTTGCCGGGTCCAGGGCCTCAGCCCCAGCATTTT
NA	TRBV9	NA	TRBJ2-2	CASSVELAEPTNTGELFF	TGTGCCAGCAGCGTAGAGTTGGCAGAACCAACGAACACCGGGGAGCTGTTTTTT
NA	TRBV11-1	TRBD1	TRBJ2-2	CASSLRTGANTGELFF	TGTGCCAGCAGTTTACGGACAGGGGCGAACACCGGGGAGCTGTTTTTT
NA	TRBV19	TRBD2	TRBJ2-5	CASSKLAGGAETQYF	TGTGCCAGTAGCAAACTAGCGGGGGGAGCGGAGACCCAGTACTTC
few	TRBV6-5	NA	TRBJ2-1	CASRSVQEQFF	TGTGCCAGCAGGTCGGTTCAAGAGCAGTTCTTC
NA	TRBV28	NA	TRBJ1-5	CASSSGGARPQHF	TGTGCCAGCAGCTCCGGCGGGGCTCGGCCCCAGCATTTT
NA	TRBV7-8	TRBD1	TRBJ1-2	CASSLRQGANYGYTF	TGTGCCAGCAGCTTAAGACAGGGCGCCAACTATGGCTACACCTTC
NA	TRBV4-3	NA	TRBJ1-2	CASSPDGGAFLGYTF	TGCGCCAGCAGCCCGGACGGGGGGGCTTTTTTGGGCTACACCTTC
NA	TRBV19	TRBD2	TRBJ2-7	CASSTTGIAGVEQYF	TGTGCCAGTAGCACAACAGGAATTGCGGGAGTCGAGCAGTACTTC
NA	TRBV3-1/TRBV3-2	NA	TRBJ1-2	CASSQDVRFGYTF	TGTGCCAGCAGCCAAGATGTTCGGTTTGGCTACACCTTC
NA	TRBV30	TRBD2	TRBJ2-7	CACSGGTYEQYF	TGTGCCTGTTCGGGAGGAACCTACGAGCAGTACTTC
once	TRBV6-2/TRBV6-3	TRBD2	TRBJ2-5	CASSFTGGLFETQYF	TGTGCCAGCAGTTTCACGGGGGGGCTGTTTGAGACCCAGTACTTC
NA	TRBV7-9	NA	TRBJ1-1	CASSYTGNTEAFF	TGTGCCAGCAGCTACACAGGGAACACTGAAGCTTTCTTT
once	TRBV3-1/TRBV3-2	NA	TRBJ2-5	CASSQCGMTHTGKTQYF	TGTGCCAGCAGCCAATGCGGGATGACCCATACTGGTAAGACCCAGTACTTC
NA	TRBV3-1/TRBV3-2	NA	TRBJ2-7	CASSQGTNYEQYF	TGTGCCAGCAGCCAAGGGACAAACTACGAGCAGTACTTC
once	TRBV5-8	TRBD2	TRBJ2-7	CASSLAWLAGEQYF	TGTGCCAGCAGCTTGGCCTGGCTAGCGGGGGAGCAGTACTTC
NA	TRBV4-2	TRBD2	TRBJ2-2	CASSPHRTSGRVGETGELFF	TGTGCCAGCAGCCCCCACCGGACTAGCGGGAGGGTCGGGGAAACCGGGGAGCTGTTTTTT
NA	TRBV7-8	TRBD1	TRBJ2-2	CASSIGQERGVGELFF	TGTGCCAGCAGCATAGGACAGGAACGCGGCGTCGGGGAGCTGTTTTTT
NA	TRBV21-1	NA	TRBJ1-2	CASSLRGYGYTF	TGTGCCAGCAGCCTGCGGGGGTATGGCTACACCTTC
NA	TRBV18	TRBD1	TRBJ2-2	CASSPLTGGHNTGELFF	TGTGCCAGCTCACCGCTCACAGGGGGCCACAACACCGGGGAGCTGTTTTTT
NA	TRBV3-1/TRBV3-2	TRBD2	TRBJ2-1	CASSSTSGRGGEQFF	TGTGCCAGCAGCTCGACTAGCGGGAGAGGTGGTGAGCAGTTCTTC
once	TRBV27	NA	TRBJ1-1	CASSPATAMNTEAFF	TGTGCCAGCAGTCCCGCGACAGCCATGAACACTGAAGCTTTCTTT
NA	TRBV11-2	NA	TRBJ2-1	CASSLEFFASGANEQFF	TGTGCCAGCAGCTTAGAGTTCTTCGCTAGTGGTGCGAATGAGCAGTTCTTC